This T cell receptor beta chain was obtained from a study of T cells after yellow fever vaccination. Regarding the study as a whole: In post-booster samples, most primary-vaccination clones reappeared (approximately 96% CD4, approximately 91% CD8).

Regarding this clonotype: Antigen: not known.

This CDR3 has 13 residues. In germline, CDR1 is SGHTA, CDR2 FQGNSA. V lost 2 bases and J lost 4, with 8 bases in between. TCRdb fed the 5' RACE reads into MiXCR, producing one record per CDR3 protein. The repertoire includes about 340,000 distinct CDR3 sequences, about 9.5% of them detected once, and roughly 17% sits in the top ten. The sequenced sample was PBMCs, obtained on the day of the first yellow fever vaccination. This sequence was found in a man younger than 35 who received the YFV17D yellow fever vaccine. The rearrangement links TRBV7-2 to TRBJ1-2; no definite D call. The CDR3, as DNA: TGTGCCAGCAGCTTACTAAGTCGCTATGGCTACACCTTC. Its translation is CASSLLSRYGYTF. The full variable domain, in which reference TRBV7-2 and TRBJ1-2 provide the parts outside the CDR3, is GAGVSQSPSNKVTEKGKDVELRCDPISGHTALYWYRQSLGQGLEFLIYFQGNSAPDKSGLPSDRFSAERTGGSVSTLTIQRTQQEDSAVYLCASSLLSRYGYTFGSGTRLTVV.